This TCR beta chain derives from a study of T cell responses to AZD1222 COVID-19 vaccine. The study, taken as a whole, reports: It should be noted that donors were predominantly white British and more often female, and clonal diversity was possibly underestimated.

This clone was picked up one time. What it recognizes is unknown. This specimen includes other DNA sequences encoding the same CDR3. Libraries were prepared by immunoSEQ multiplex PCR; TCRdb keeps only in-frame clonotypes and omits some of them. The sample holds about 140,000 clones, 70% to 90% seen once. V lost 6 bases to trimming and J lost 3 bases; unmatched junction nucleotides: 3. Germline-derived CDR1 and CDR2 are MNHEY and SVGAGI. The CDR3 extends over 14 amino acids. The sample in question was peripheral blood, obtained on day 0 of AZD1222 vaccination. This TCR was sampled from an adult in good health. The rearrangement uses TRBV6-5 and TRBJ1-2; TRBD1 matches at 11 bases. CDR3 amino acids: CASRRTGGYYGYTF. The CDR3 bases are TGTGCCAGCAGGCGGACAGGGGGCTACTATGGCTACACCTTC.